Listed here are 19 T cell receptor beta chains from one sample, sequenced in a study of T cell responses to AZD1222 COVID-19 vaccine. Sequencing used immunoSEQ multiplex PCR; TCRdb keeps in-frame clones, though not all of them. The sample holds about 200,000 clones, 85% to 95% seen once. The material sequenced was peripheral blood, taken 28 days after the second dose of the MenACWY control vaccine. The receptors originated from an adult who received the MenACWY meningococcal vaccine as a control.

The V call is TRBV5-3, the J call TRBJ2-7; 8 bases align to TRBD1. TRBV5-3 is noted as an ORF with a role that remains uncertain. The CDR3 sequence is 18 residues long. Germline trimming cut 4 bases from V and 0 bases from J; bases unmatched to any gene: 15. In DNA form, the CDR3 reads TGTGCCAGAAGCGGCGGGACAGGCCACCGTTGGGTCTCCTACGAGCAGTACTTC. Translated: CARSGGTGHRWVSYEQYF.

The chain joins TRBV7-2 to TRBJ1-1, with D possibly TRBD1 on 5 matching bases. The ends were cut back, 6 bases at V and 8 bases at J, with 13 bases in the middle. The germline gives CDR1 SGHTA, CDR2 FQGNSA. The CDR3 runs to 12 residues. For the CDR3, the DNA is TGTGCCAGCAGGAACAGGTTTTCCGAAGCTTTCTTT. It encodes CASRNRFSEAFF.

The genes are TRBV29-1 and TRBJ2-1; D may be TRBD1 or TRBD2 (6 bases each). The CDR3 is made up of 13 amino acids. The ends were cut back, 2 bases at V and 7 bases at J, with 12 bases in the middle. Germline CDR1 and CDR2: SQVTM and ANQGSEA. CDR3: CSVERVGGNEQFF. In nucleotides, the CDR3 is TGCAGCGTTGAAAGGGTAGGGGGGAATGAGCAGTTCTTC.

The V and J genes are TRBV7-6 and TRBJ2-1; TRBD2 matches 15 bases. The CDR3 covers 17 residues. The V segment lost 1 base and the J segment 8 bases; nucleotides outside the gene matches: 6. CDR1 and CDR2 (germline): SGHVS, FNYEAQ. Here the CDR3 reads CASSLGVGTSGRYEQFF. The CDR3 DNA follows: TGTGCCAGCAGCTTAGGTGTCGGGACTAGCGGGAGGTATGAGCAGTTCTTC.

The rearrangement links TRBV5-4 to TRBJ1-4, with TRBD1 matching 7 bases. CDR1 is SGHNT, CDR2 YYREEE, per germline (reference sequence). The V segment lost 1 base and the J segment 6 bases; nucleotides outside the gene matches: 6. The CDR3 sequence is 15 residues long. The CDR3 loop reads CASSLKTGVYEKLFF. The CDR3 DNA reads TGTGCCAGCAGCTTGAAAACAGGGGTGTATGAAAAACTGTTTTTT.

The chain carries TRBV4-1 and TRBJ1-6; D is possibly TRBD1 (6 bases). V was pared by 4 bases and J by 5 bases, with 21 bases between. The V gene's germline CDR1 is MGHRA and CDR2 YSYEKL. The CDR3 length is 18 residues. CDR3 loop: CASSRLWGRTVNNSPLHF. The CDR3 DNA sequence: TGCGCCAGCAGCCGCCTATGGGGACGGACAGTCAATAATTCACCCCTCCACTTT.

This rearrangement joins TRBV15 to TRBJ2-7; TRBD2 matches at 8 bases. Germline assignment: CDR1 LNHNV and CDR2 YYDKDF (reference sequence). The CDR3 has 18 amino acids. The J segment lost 1 base and the V segment lost 0 bases, leaving 11 bases of the junction unmatched. The CDR3 DNA follows: TGTGCCACCAGCAGAGATAGGTGGCAAGCGGGAGAATCCTACGAGCAGTACTTC. Translation gives CATSRDRWQAGESYEQYF. Looking up the rest from reference TRBV15 and TRBJ2-7 gives the full variable domain: DAMVIQNPRYQVTQFGKPVTLSCSQTLNHNVMYWYQQKSSQAPKLLFHYYDKDFNNEADTPDNFQSRRPNTSFCFLDIRSPGLGDTAMYLCATSRDRWQAGESYEQYFGPGTRLTVT.

This sequence joins TRBV4-1 and TRBJ1-6, with 7 bases identical to TRBD1. The CDR3 is made up of 14 amino acids. With 5 bases clipped from V and 10 bases from J, the junction kept 8 bases outside the gene matches. Per germline, CDR1 MGHRA and CDR2 YSYEKL. The CDR3 DNA reads as TGCGCCAGCAGCTATATACGACAGGGATCACCCCTCCACTTT. Amino acids: CASSYIRQGSPLHF.

The chain combines TRBV5-1 with TRBJ1-2, with D maybe TRBD1 (5 bases). Trimming removed 4 bases from V and 7 bases from J, with 29 bases in between. Germline CDR1 reads SGHRS; CDR2 reads YFSETQ. The CDR3 length is 18 residues. CDR3 in DNA: TGCGCCAGCAGCGCCGCCGGAGGGCAGGGATGGTCAAGTGGTGGCTACACCTTC. This encodes CASSAAGGQGWSSGGYTF.

The chain uses TRBV5-5 and TRBJ2-1, with 7 bases identical to TRBD2. The ends lost 1 base at V and 8 bases at J; junction bases unmatched: 15. The CDR3 covers 17 residues. Per the germline V gene, CDR1 is SGHKS and CDR2 is YYEKEE (reference sequence). CDR3 region: CASSLSPGSGAGHEQFF. CDR3 DNA sequence: TGTGCCAGCAGCTTGTCACCGGGGAGCGGGGCCGGCCATGAGCAGTTCTTC.

The chain links TRBV29-1 to TRBJ2-7, with 8 bases lining up with TRBD1. The CDR3 length is 15 residues. Germline trimming cut 5 bases from V and 4 bases from J; bases unmatched to any gene: 13. Per the germline V gene, CDR1 is SQVTM and CDR2 is ANQGSEA. CDR3 DNA sequence: TGCAGCGTTATTCTCGGACAGGGCGTGAGTTACGAGCAGTACTTC. Translation gives CSVILGQGVSYEQYF.

This sequence joins TRBV7-9 and TRBJ2-1, with D perhaps TRBD1 (6 bases). This CDR3 region has 11 residues. CDR1 and CDR2 from the germline V gene are SEHNR and FQNEAQ (reference sequence). V was clipped by 1 base and J by 11 bases, with 6 bases between them. This CDR3 reads CASSLGGQQFF. Here the CDR3 DNA reads TGTGCCAGCAGCTTAGGGGGGCAGCAGTTCTTC.

The chain is built from TRBV28 and TRBJ2-3; 7 bases fit TRBD2. Trimming took 5 bases from V and 2 from J; bases not matched to a gene: 7. The CDR3 spans 15 residues. Germline lookup yields CDR1 MDHEN and CDR2 SYDVKM. CDR3 coding DNA: TGTGCCAGCAGTCCATCTAGCGGAGTCACAGATACGCAGTATTTT. It translates to CASSPSSGVTDTQYF.

V usage is TRBV15 and J usage is TRBJ2-7, with TRBD1 as a possible D gene (5 bases). Germline-derived CDR1 and CDR2 are LNHNV and YYDKDF (reference sequence). The V gene lost 1 base and the J gene lost 2 bases, with 9 bases spanning the gap. This CDR3 spans 14 amino acids. Here the CDR3 DNA reads TGTGCCACCAGCAGAGCCGACAGAACCTACGAGCAGTACTTC. It specifies CATSRADRTYEQYF.

This clone has just one count. The chain carries TRBV6-5 and TRBJ1-2, with D tentatively TRBD1 (5 bases). Germline assignment: CDR1 MNHEY and CDR2 SVGAGI. V shed 8 bases and J shed 4 bases, with 17 bases lying between them. The CDR3 extends over 14 amino acids. CDR3 region: CASVGLGLGYGYTF. In DNA form, the CDR3 reads TGTGCCAGCGTGGGACTGGGCCTGGGCTATGGCTACACCTTC.

V is TRBV7-2 and J is TRBJ1-3, with 7 bases identical to TRBD1. Germline lookup yields CDR1 SGHTA and CDR2 FQGNSA. V dropped 5 bases and J dropped 2; count of bases not matched to a gene: 3. CDR3 size: 14 residues. The CDR3 DNA sequence: TGTGCCAGCAGCCCCGACAGGGCTGGAAACACCATATATTTT. Amino acids: CASSPDRAGNTIYF.

V is TRBV24-1 and J is TRBJ1-1; TRBD1 might be the D (6 bases). Germline values: CDR1 KGHDR, CDR2 SFDVKD. This CDR3 is built from 16 residues. V lost 2 bases and J lost 1, with 13 bases in between. CDR3 sequence (DNA): TGTGCCACCAGTGATTCCCGAACAGGGACGAACACTGAAGCTTTCTTT. It specifies CATSDSRTGTNTEAFF.

This rearrangement joins TRBV20-1 to TRBJ1-5, with unresolved D. The ends were cut back, 3 bases at V and 0 bases at J, with 6 bases in the middle. The germline CDR1 and CDR2 sequences are DFQATT and SNEGSKA (reference sequence). There are 13 residues in the CDR3. The CDR3 DNA sequence: TGCAGTGCTAGTCTGGGTAGCAATCAGCCCCAGCATTTT. Translated, it gives CSASLGSNQPQHF.

This chain connects TRBV7-9 to TRBJ2-3; perhaps TRBD2 as D (6 bases). Germline CDR1 SEHNR, CDR2 FQNEAQ (reference sequence). CDR3 size: 15 residues. The germline V and J ends were trimmed by 5 bases and 2 bases, with 14 bases remaining between them. The CDR3 here is CASSQLGTSTDTQYF. CDR3 bases: TGTGCCAGCAGCCAACTAGGGACTTCCACAGATACGCAGTATTTT.